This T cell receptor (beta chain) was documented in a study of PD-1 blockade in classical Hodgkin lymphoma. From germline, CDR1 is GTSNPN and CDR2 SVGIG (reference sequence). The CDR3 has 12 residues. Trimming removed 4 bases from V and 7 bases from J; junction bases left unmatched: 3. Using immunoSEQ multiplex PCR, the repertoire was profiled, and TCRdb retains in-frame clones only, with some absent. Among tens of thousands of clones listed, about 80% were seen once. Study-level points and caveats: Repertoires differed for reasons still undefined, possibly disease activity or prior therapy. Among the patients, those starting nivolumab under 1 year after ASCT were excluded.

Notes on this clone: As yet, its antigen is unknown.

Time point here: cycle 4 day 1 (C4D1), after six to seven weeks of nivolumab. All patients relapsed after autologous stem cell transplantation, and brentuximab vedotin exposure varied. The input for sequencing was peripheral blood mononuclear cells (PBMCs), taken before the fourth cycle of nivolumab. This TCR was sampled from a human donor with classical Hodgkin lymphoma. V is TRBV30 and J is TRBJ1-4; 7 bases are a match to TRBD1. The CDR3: CAWTGGGEKLFF. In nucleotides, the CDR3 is TGTGCCTGGACAGGGGGGGGTGAAAAACTGTTTTTT. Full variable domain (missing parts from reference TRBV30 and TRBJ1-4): SQTIHQWPATLVQPVGSPLSLECTVEGTSNPNLYWYRQAAGRGLQLLFYSVGIGQISSEVPQNLSASRPQDRQFILSSKKLLLSDSGFYLCAWTGGGEKLFFGSGTQLSVL.